A selection of T cell receptor beta chains follows, all from one sample in a study of identical twins. TCRdb reanalysed the 5' RACE reads using MiXCR and keeps one entry per CDR3 protein. Of 500,000 or so distinct CDR3 sequences in the sample, about 20% were seen once. These data also formed part of another study, on T cells expressing NK-cell markers.

The sequencing input was CD4+ T cells sorted from blood. The receptors were sampled from a woman aged 18-29 years in good health. Both conserved end residues are part of each CDR3.

>TRBV18|TRBJ2-1
CASSPAGGVNEQFF
>TRBV20-1|TRBJ2-3
CSAVPTSGSSSSTDTQYF
>TRBV10-3|TRBJ2-1
CAISETSGSWEFF
>TRBV20-1|TRBJ2-7
CSANRGQRLVEQYF
>TRBV6-1|TRBJ2-7
CASSEETSASYEQYF
>TRBV29-1|TRBJ2-7
CSVLRSPYEQYF
>TRBV4-1|TRBJ1-2
CASSQRDRANYGYTF
>TRBV7-9|TRBJ2-2
CASSLTRYTGELFF
>TRBV6-5|TRBJ1-1
CASSYVGGQGWYAEAFF
>TRBV6-6|TRBJ1-1
CASSARGWAEAFF
>TRBV12-3/TRBV12-4|TRBJ2-5
CASSMTETQYF
>TRBV27|TRBJ1-1
CASSLYARVNTEAFF
>TRBV7-2|TRBJ1-4
CASSSRRQSTGEKLFF
>TRBV10-3|TRBJ2-7
CAISDLRHEQYF
>TRBV20-1|TRBJ1-2
CSAARTGGGYTF
>TRBV5-1|TRBJ1-5
CASSLDGQGAQPQHF
>TRBV29-1|TRBJ2-5
CSVGSVTKTQYF
>TRBV5-1|TRBJ2-2
CASSLELTNTGELFF
>TRBV9|TRBJ1-2
CASSVEAQGNYGYTF
>TRBV20-1|TRBJ2-7
CSARGLAGGYEQYF
>TRBV5-1|TRBJ2-1
CASSSRGGQLNEQFF
>TRBV5-8|TRBJ2-7
CASSLSGRPTEEQYF
>TRBV20-1|TRBJ2-3
CSARAVAGFTDTQYF
>TRBV5-1|TRBJ2-6
CASGQGAPGSGANVLTF
>TRBV10-3|TRBJ2-1
CAISGTSGARTYNEQFF
>TRBV7-2|TRBJ1-5
CASSRNRENQPQHF
>TRBV10-1|TRBJ1-2
CASSDFPYGYTF
>TRBV12-3/TRBV12-4|TRBJ2-3
CASSSLIATDTQYF
>TRBV20-1|TRBJ2-6
CSAIGRGSGANVLTF
>TRBV15|TRBJ2-2
CATTATGELFF
>TRBV3-1|TRBJ2-3
CASSQVASAKSTDTQYF
>TRBV7-2|TRBJ2-7
CASSLRPGRGQYF
>TRBV6-2/TRBV6-3|TRBJ2-5
CASNKGLALETQYF
>TRBV6-1|TRBJ1-3
CASSARGWGNTIYF
>TRBV7-9|TRBJ2-3
CASSLSLDTQYF
>TRBV6-1|TRBJ2-7
CASRGRDRSLREQYF
>TRBV5-1|TRBJ2-3
CASSLVGTSGTYTQYF
>TRBV5-1|TRBJ2-1
CASSYGGTYNEQFF
>TRBV10-2|TRBJ2-1
CASKRLADRVEQFF